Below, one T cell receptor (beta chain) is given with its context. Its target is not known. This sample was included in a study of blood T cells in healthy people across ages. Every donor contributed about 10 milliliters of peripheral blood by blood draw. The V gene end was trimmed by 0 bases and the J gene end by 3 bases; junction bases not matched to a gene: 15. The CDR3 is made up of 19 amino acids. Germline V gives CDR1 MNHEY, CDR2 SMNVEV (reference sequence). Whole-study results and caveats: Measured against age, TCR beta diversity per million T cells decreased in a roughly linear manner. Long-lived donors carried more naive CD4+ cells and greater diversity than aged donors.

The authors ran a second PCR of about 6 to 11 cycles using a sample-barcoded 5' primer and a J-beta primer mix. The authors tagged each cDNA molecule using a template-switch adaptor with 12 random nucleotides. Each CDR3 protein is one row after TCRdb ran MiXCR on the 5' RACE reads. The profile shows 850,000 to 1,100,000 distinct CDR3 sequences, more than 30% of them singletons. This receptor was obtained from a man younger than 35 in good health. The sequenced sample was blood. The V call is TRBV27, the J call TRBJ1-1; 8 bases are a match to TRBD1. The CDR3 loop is CASSLSGLTGEWGHTEAFF. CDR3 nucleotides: TGTGCCAGCAGTTTATCGGGCCTGACAGGGGAATGGGGTCACACTGAAGCTTTCTTT.